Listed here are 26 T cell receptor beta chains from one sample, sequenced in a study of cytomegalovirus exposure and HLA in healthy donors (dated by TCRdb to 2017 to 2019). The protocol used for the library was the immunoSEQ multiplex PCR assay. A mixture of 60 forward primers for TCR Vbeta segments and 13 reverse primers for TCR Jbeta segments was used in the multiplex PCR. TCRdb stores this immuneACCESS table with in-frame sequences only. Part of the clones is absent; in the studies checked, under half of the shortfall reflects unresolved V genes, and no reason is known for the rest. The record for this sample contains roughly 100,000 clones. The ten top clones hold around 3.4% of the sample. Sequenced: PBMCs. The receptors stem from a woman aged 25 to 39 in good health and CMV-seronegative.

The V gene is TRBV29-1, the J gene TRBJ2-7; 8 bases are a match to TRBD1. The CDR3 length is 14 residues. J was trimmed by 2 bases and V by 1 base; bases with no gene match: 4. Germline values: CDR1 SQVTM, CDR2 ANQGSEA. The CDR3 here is CSVEGTGSPYEQYF. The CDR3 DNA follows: TGCAGCGTTGAAGGGACAGGGAGTCCCTACGAGCAGTACTTC.

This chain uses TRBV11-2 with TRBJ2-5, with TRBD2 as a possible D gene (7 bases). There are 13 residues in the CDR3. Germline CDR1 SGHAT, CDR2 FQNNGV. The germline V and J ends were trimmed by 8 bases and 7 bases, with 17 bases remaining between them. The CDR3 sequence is CASGGGPEGTQYF. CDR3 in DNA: TGTGCCAGCGGGGGGGGCCCCGAGGGGACCCAGTACTTC.

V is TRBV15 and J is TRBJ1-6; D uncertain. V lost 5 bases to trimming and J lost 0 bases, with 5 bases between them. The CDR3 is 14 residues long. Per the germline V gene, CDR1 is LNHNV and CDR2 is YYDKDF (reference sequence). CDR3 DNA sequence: TGTGCCACCAGCTACAGCTCCTATAATTCACCCCTCCACTTT. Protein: CATSYSSYNSPLHF.

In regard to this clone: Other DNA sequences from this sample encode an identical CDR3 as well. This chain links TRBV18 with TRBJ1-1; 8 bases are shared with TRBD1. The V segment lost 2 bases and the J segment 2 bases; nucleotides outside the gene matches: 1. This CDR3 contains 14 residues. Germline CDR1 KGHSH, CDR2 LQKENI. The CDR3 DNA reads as TGTGCCAGCTCACCAACAGGGGGAAACACTGAAGCTTTCTTT. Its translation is CASSPTGGNTEAFF.

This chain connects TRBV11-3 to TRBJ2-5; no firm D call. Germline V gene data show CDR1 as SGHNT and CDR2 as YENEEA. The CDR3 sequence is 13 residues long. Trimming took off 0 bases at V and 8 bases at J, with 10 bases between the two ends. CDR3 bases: TGTGCCAGCAGCTTAGACCCCGCAACTACCCAGTACTTC. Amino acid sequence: CASSLDPATTQYF.

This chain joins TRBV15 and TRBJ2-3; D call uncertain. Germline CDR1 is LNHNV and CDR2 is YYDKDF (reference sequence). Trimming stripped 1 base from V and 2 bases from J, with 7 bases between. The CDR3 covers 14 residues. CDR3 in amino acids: CATSRASDTDTQYF. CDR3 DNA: TGTGCCACCAGCAGAGCGTCAGACACAGATACGCAGTATTTT.

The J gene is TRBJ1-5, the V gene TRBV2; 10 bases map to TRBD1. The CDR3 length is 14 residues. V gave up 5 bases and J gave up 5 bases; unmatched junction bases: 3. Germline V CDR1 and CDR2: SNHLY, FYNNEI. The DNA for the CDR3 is TGTGCCAGCAGTCCGGACAGGGGGTATCAGCCCCAGCATTTT. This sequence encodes CASSPDRGYQPQHF. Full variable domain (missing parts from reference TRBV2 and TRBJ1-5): EPEVTQTPSHQVTQMGQEVILRCVPISNHLYFYWYRQILGQKVEFLVSFYNNEISEKSEIFDDQFSVERPDGSNFTLKIRSTKLEDSAMYFCASSPDRGYQPQHFGDGTRLSIL.

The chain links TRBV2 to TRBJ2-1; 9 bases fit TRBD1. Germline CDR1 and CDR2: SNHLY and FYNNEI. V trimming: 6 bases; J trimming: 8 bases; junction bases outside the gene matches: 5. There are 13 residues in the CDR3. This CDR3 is CASREDRGDEQFF. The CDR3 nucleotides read TGTGCCAGCAGAGAGGACAGGGGCGATGAGCAGTTCTTC. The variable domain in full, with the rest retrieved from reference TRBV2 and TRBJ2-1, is EPEVTQTPSHQVTQMGQEVILRCVPISNHLYFYWYRQILGQKVEFLVSFYNNEISEKSEIFDDQFSVERPDGSNFTLKIRSTKLEDSAMYFCASREDRGDEQFFGPGTRLTVL.

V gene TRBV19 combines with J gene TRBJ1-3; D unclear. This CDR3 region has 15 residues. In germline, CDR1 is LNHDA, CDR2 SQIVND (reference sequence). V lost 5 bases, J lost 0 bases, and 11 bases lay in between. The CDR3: CASSETPSSGNTIYF. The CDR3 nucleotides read TGTGCCAGTAGTGAAACGCCCAGCTCTGGAAACACCATATATTTT. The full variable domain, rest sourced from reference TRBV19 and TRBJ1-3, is DGGITQSPKYLFRKEGQNVTLSCEQNLNHDAMYWYRQDPGQGLRLIYYSQIVNDFQKGDIAEGYSVSREKKESFPLTVTSAQKNPTAFYLCASSETPSSGNTIYFGEGSWLTVV.

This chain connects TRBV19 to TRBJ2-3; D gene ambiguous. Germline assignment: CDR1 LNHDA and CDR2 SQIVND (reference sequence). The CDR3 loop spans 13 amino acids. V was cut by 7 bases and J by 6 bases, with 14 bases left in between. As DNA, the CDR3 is TGTGCCAGTAAGAGGCCTGAGGAGGATACGCAGTATTTT. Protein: CASKRPEEDTQYF.

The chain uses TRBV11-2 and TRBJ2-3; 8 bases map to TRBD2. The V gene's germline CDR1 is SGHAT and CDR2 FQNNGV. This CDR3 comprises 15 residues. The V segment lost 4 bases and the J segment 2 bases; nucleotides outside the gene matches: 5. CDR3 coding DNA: TGTGCCAGCAGCTACAATAGCGGGGTCACAGATACGCAGTATTTT. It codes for CASSYNSGVTDTQYF. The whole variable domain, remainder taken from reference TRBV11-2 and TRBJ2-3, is EAGVAQSPRYKIIEKRQSVAFWCNPISGHATLYWYQQILGQGPKLLIQFQNNGVVDDSQLPKDRFSAERLKGVDSTLKIQPAKLEDSAVYLCASSYNSGVTDTQYFGPGTRLTVL.

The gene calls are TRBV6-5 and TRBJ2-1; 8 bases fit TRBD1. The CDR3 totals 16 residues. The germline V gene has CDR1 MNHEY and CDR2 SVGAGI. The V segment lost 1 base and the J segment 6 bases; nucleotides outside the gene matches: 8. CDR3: CASSYFDRGYGNEQFF. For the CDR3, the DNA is TGTGCCAGCAGTTACTTCGACAGGGGATATGGCAATGAGCAGTTCTTC.

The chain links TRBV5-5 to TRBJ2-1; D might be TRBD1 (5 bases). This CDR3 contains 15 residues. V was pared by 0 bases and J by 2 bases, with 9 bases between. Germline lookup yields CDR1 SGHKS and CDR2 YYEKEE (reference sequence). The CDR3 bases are TGTGCCAGCAGCTTGGGCCCAGGGACCTACAATGAGCAGTTCTTC. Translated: CASSLGPGTYNEQFF.

The CDR3 nucleotides read TGCGCCAGCAGCCAGAACGGGGTGGAGCAGCCCCAGCATTTT. Amino acids: CASSQNGVEQPQHF. The chain joins TRBV4-1 to TRBJ1-5; D call uncertain. This CDR3 comprises 14 residues. Per germline, CDR1 MGHRA and CDR2 YSYEKL. V was cut by 3 bases and J by 7 bases, with 13 bases left in between.

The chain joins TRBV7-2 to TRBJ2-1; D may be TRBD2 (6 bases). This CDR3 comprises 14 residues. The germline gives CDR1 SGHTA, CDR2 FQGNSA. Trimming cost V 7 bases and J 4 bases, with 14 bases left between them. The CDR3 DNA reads TGTGCCAGCACCCGTGACGGGGGTTACAATGAGCAGTTCTTC. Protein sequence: CASTRDGGYNEQFF.

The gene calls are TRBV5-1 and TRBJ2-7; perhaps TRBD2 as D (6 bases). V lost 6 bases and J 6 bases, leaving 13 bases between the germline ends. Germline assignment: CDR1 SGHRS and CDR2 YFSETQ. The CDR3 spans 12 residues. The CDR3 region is CASTLEGSEQYF. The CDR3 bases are TGCGCCAGCACCCTGGAGGGGAGCGAGCAGTACTTC.

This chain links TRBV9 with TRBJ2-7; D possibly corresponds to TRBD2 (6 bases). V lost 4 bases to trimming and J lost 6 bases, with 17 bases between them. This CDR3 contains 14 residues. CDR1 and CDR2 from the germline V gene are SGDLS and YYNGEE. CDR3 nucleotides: TGTGCCAGCAGCCCCTGGGGACTCGGACTCGAGCAGTACTTC. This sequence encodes CASSPWGLGLEQYF.

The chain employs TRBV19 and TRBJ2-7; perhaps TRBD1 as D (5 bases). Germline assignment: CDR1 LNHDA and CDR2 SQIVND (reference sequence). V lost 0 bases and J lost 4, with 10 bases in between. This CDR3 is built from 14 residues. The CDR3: CASSIDLGAYEQYF. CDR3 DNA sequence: TGTGCCAGTAGTATAGATCTTGGGGCTTACGAGCAGTACTTC. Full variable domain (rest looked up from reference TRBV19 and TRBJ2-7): DGGITQSPKYLFRKEGQNVTLSCEQNLNHDAMYWYRQDPGQGLRLIYYSQIVNDFQKGDIAEGYSVSREKKESFPLTVTSAQKNPTAFYLCASSIDLGAYEQYFGPGTRLTVT.

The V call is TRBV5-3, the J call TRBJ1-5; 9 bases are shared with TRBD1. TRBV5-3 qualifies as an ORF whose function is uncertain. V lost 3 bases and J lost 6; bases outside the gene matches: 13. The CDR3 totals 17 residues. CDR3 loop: CARSSHYRDRAGQPQHF. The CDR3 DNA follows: TGTGCCAGAAGCTCACATTACCGGGACAGGGCCGGTCAGCCCCAGCATTTT.

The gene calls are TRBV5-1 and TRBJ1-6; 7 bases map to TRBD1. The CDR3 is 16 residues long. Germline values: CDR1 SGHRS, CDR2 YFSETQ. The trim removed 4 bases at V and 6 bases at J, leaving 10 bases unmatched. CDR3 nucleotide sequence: TGCGCCAGCAGCCAGAAACAGGGGATTGGTAATTCACCCCTCCACTTT. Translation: CASSQKQGIGNSPLHF. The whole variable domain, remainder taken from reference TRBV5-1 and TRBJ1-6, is KAGVTQTPRYLIKTRGQQVTLSCSPISGHRSVSWYQQTPGQGLQFLFEYFSETQRNKGNFPGRFSGRQFSNSRSEMNVSTLELGDSALYLCASSQKQGIGNSPLHFGNGTRLTVT.

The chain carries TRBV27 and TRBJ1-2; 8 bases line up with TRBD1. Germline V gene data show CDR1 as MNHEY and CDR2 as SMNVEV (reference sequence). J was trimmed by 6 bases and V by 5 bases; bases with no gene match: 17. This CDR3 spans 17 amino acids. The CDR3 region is CASSPATGVGDGHGYTF. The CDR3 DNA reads TGTGCCAGCAGTCCCGCGACAGGGGTCGGAGATGGGCATGGCTACACCTTC.

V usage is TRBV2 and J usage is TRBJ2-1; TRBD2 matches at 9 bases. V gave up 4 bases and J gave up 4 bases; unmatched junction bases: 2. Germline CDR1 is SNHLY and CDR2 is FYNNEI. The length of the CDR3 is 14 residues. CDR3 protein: CASSGGRAYNEQFF. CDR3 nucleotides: TGTGCCAGCAGTGGCGGGAGGGCGTACAATGAGCAGTTCTTC.

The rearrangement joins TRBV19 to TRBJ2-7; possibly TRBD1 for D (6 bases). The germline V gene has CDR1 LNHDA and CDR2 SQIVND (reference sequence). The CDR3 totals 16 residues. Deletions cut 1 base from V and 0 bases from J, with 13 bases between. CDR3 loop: CASSIAARTVSYEQYF. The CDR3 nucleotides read TGTGCCAGTAGTATAGCTGCAAGGACAGTCTCCTACGAGCAGTACTTC. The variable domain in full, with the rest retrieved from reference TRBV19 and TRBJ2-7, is DGGITQSPKYLFRKEGQNVTLSCEQNLNHDAMYWYRQDPGQGLRLIYYSQIVNDFQKGDIAEGYSVSREKKESFPLTVTSAQKNPTAFYLCASSIAARTVSYEQYFGPGTRLTVT.

In DNA, the CDR3 is TGTGCCAGCAGCTTCCGGGAGCAGTACTTC. Translating it yields CASSFREQYF. V and J are TRBV5-4 and TRBJ2-7; no definite D call. Germline V gene lookup returns CDR1 SGHNT and CDR2 YYREEE (reference sequence). The CDR3 length is 10 residues. V shed 2 bases and J shed 7 bases, with 4 bases lying between them.

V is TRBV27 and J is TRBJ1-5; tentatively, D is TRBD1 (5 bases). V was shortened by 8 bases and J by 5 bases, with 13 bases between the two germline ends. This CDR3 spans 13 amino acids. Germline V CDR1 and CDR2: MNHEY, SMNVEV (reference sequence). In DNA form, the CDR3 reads TGTGCCAGCGGCCCCTGGGGGGATCAGCCCCAGCATTTT. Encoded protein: CASGPWGDQPQHF.

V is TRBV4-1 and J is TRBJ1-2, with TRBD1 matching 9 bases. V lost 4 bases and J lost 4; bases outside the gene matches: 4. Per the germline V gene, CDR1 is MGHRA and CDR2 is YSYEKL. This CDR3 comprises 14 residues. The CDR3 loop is CASSLTGGGYGYTF. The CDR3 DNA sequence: TGCGCCAGCAGCCTCACAGGGGGCGGCTATGGCTACACCTTC.